The present T cell receptor (beta chain) was sequenced within a study of blood T cell repertoires in COVID-19. Study information: Both acute and convalescent COVID-19 samples were obtained from the United States, Italy and Spain. Sample material is recorded as cDNA or gDNA derived from T cells, B-cell-depleted T cells, or PBMCs.

In the authors' workflow: Amplified reference gene primers provided the basis for estimating nucleated cell counts. Sequencing was performed with immunoSEQ multiplex PCR; in TCRdb, only in-frame clones are kept and a portion is missing. From that table come the V and J calls and clone size; the DNA was used to work out D and trimming. The sample lists fewer than 350,000 clones; about nine tenths were seen once. Adults between about 18 and 95 years of age took part from 20 to 25 US areas. The specimen sequenced was PBMCs or T cells enriched from blood (not recorded which). The origin of this receptor is a woman aged 40 to 49 with acute COVID-19.

The CDR3 DNA is TGTGCCATCAGTGAGAGGACAGGGGTTAAGGACACCATATATTTT. This translates into CAISERTGVKDTIYF. The chain employs TRBV10-3 and TRBJ1-3, with 9 bases matching TRBD1. CDR1 and CDR2 (germline): ENHRY, SYGVKD. V gave up 2 bases and J gave up 8 bases; unmatched junction bases: 7. The CDR3 is made up of 15 amino acids.